This TCR beta chain was sequenced for a study of Ad26.COV2.S vaccination and SARS-CoV-2 variants (dated by TCRdb to about 2021). Study-wide context: Vaccine-arm donors were drawn from COV1001, a multicentre, randomized, double-blind, placebo-controlled phase I-IIa trial of Ad26.COV2.S in healthy adults. The TCR-sequenced set comprised approximately 32 samples: some 20 Ad26.COV2.S vaccine recipients, 5 placebo recipients and 8 SARS-CoV-2 convalescent individuals. Blinding of investigators to trial group allocation was maintained during experiments and outcome assessment. TCRbeta repertoire sequencing served as the tool for gauging how specific and how broad the SARS-CoV-2-reactive T cell receptors were following Ad26.COV2.S vaccination. Participants in the trial were split at random into five groups of five each, receiving low-dose or high-dose Ad26.COV2.S once or twice, or else placebo on both occasions. Ad26.COV2.S was administered intramuscularly at a dose of 5x10^10 or 1x10^11 viral particles, either as one shot or as two shots given 56 days apart. The investigation overall reported the following: According to the authors, total T cell responses may have been underestimated by the TCR breadth and depth analyses. The study was not powered to compare responses between vaccine doses or regimens. Substantial breadth of spike-specific CD8+ and CD4+ T cell responses was reported after vaccination. Vaccine and placebo recipients had comparable non-spike TCR breadth, which fits with the vaccine containing only spike. Compared with placebo recipients, Ad26.COV2.S recipients showed higher spike-specific TCR breadth (P = 0.0014).

The CDR3 has 15 amino acids, counting the end cysteine and phenylalanine. The CDR3 DNA has 45 bases and is translated from base 1. At the junction V is shortened by 7 bases and J by 7 bases; bases outside the gene matches: 15. CDR1 and CDR2 are read off the germline V gene as MRHNA and SNTAGT. The treatment or condition label corresponds to: 15 to 20 received Ad26.COV2.S at low or high dose, single or two shots; about 5 received placebo; per-sample allocation not given. Repertoires of vaccine and placebo recipients were sequenced from samples collected on day 63 after the first injection. Cohort 1b enrolled some 25 adults aged 18-55 years at a single site in Boston, USA, between 29 July and 7 August 2020. Ad26.COV2.S was a replication-incompetent adenovirus type 26 vector that expressed a prefusion-stabilized SARS-CoV-2 spike protein derived from the original Wuhan strain. For this clone: The antigen this receptor binds is unknown. No much larger clonotype is one base removed from it; base qualities were not supplied.

The immunoSEQ Assay was the method used to sequence TCRbeta CDR3 regions. After extraction, genomic DNA underwent amplification by bias-controlled multiplex PCR, followed by high-throughput sequencing. As for how the authors treated the data: To quantify the absolute abundance of every unique TCRbeta CDR3 region, sequences were collapsed and filtered. T cell fraction was estimated by normalizing TCRbeta template counts to usable DNA, with usable DNA measured through amplification of reference genes found in all nucleated cells. Repertoire TCRs were annotated as SARS-CoV-2-specific when V gene, CDR3 amino acid sequence and J gene were exactly matched to a known reactive TCR set. The reference SARS-CoV-2 TCR set was derived from MIRA and filtered for enrichment in COVID-19-positive ImmuneCODE repertoires, a step that removed public or cross-reactive TCRs. Using the MIRA antigens, annotated TCRs were further analysed by specific ORF or by position within an ORF. Breadth was defined as annotated unique rearrangements over total unique productive rearrangements; depth was the summed frequency of those rearrangements. Two-sided Wilcoxon rank-sum tests were applied when comparing TCR breadth between groups. Imported from immuneACCESS, the table was reduced by TCRdb to in-frame sequences with V and J called. These copies leave out some clones; in studies compared against another copy, an unresolved V gene accounts for under half, and the cause of the remainder is not known. Clone size and V and J calls were adopted from that table, with D and trimming inferred from the DNA. The sample contains around 340,000 clones, approximately 90% of them found a single time. Of the sample, roughly 5% is held by the ten largest clones.

The chain uses TRBV6-4 and TRBJ1-1; the central 7 bases match TRBD1. The sample in question was peripheral blood, obtained in a trial of Ad26.COV2.S vaccine versus placebo. The receptor comes from a person between 18 and 65 years old who received the Ad26.COV2.S COVID-19 vaccine or a placebo. Here the CDR3 is given as CASKFSRTGNLEAFF. The DNA sequence reads TGTGCCAGCAAGTTTTCCAGGACAGGTAATCTTGAAGCTTTCTTT.